The clone carrying this T cell receptor beta chain showed up many times. Its antigen is not identified. During its preparation, the TCRbeta library received unique molecular identifiers. Each CDR3 protein is one row after TCRdb ran MiXCR on the PCR reads. Here the sample spans around 450,000 distinct CDR3 sequences, around 46% being singletons. This entry belongs to a study of T-cell reconstitution after alpha-beta-depleted transplantation in children. Whole-study findings and limits: At the one-year point after transplant, T-cell counts and TCRbeta diversity were found to come mostly from T cells that had been newly produced. In some patients, recipient T cells and intrathymic progenitors surviving conditioning explained high day-60 diversity. At around two months after transplant, the alpha-beta T cells were reportedly derived from several hundred expanded clones that came from non-depleted graft cells.

Germline CDR1 reads LGHDT; CDR2 reads YNNKEL (reference sequence). Trimming removed 1 base at V and 8 bases at J, with 23 bases between. The CDR3 is 17 residues long. This clonotype originated in a girl under 10 years old with aplastic anemia, due to receive a stem cell transplant. Material: PBMCs, obtained before TCRalphabeta/CD19-depleted stem cell transplant. The chain has TRBV3-1 and TRBJ1-2, with D perhaps matching TRBD1 (5 bases). CDR3 sequence reads: CASSQGVFRGVQDGYTF. CDR3 nucleotides: TGTGCCAGCAGCCAAGGGGTCTTTAGGGGTGTCCAGGACGGCTACACCTTC.